A selection of T cell receptor beta chains follows, all from one sample in a study of T cell repertoires in cytomegalovirus infection. TCRdb re-derived calls from the reads in MiXCR, one entry per CDR3 protein. The sample comprises more than 350,000 distinct CDR3 sequences, 31% of which are singletons, and roughly an eighth rests with the top ten. Sequencing was done on a sample of PBMCs. The receptors were gathered from a human donor in good health (CMV status not recorded). Some clones in this sample may be carry-over from other donors' samples. Both conserved end residues are part of each CDR3. The D gene is left open where the match is weak. For some rows the clone size is stated as once, few or many, or as a class when expanded; others skip it.

abundance | d_gene | j_gene | v_gene | CDR3nt | CDR3aa
few | NA | TRBJ2-2 | TRBV10-3 | TGTGCCACCCAGGGGCTATCTAACACCGGGGAGCTGTTTTTT | CATQGLSNTGELFF
NA | TRBD2 | TRBJ2-1 | TRBV7-9 | TGTGCCAGCAGCAAACGGACTAGCGGGGGGGCGTTCAATGAGCAGTTCTTC | CASSKRTSGGAFNEQFF
NA | NA | TRBJ2-1 | TRBV11-1 | TGTGCCAGCAGCTTAGCGGGGGGCTTCGAGGGGAATGAGCAGTTCTTC | CASSLAGGFEGNEQFF
many | TRBD2 | TRBJ2-1 | TRBV10-3 | TGTGCCATCAGTGAGGAGCGGGGGGGCTGGTATGAGCAGTTCTTC | CAISEERGGWYEQFF
NA | NA | TRBJ2-2 | TRBV20-1 | TGCAGTTCTAGAGATCCCCTAGTCACGAACACCGGGGAGCTGTTTTTT | CSSRDPLVTNTGELFF
NA | NA | TRBJ2-2 | TRBV24-1 | TGTGCCACCAGTGATTTAGGTCACACGAACACCGGGGAGCTGTTTTTT | CATSDLGHTNTGELFF
NA | NA | TRBJ1-5 | TRBV28 | TGTGCCAGCAGTTTCAAGGGGCACAATAGCAATCAGCCCCAGCATTTT | CASSFKGHNSNQPQHF
many | TRBD2 | TRBJ2-1 | TRBV20-1 | TGCAGTGCTAGACCTCCGACTAGCGGGGGCCTCAATGAGCAGTTCTTC | CSARPPTSGGLNEQFF
many | NA | TRBJ2-1 | TRBV7-8 | TGTGCCAGCAGCTTAGTAGCGCGGGAGCAGTTCTTC | CASSLVAREQFF
few | TRBD2 | TRBJ2-7 | TRBV4-3 | TGCGCCAGCAGCCGAACTAGCGGGGGGGAGGTCGAGCAGTACTTC | CASSRTSGGEVEQYF
NA | TRBD2 | TRBJ2-7 | TRBV12-3/TRBV12-4 | TGTGCCAGCAGAACATCGGGGGGTGGCGAGCAGTACTTC | CASRTSGGGEQYF
NA | NA | TRBJ1-3 | TRBV7-6 | TGTGCCAGCAGCTGGGGGAGCTCGTCTGGAAACACCATATATTTT | CASSWGSSSGNTIYF
once | NA | TRBJ1-5 | TRBV2 | TGTGCCAGCAGCACATCGGGGGCGAGCAATCAGCCCCAGCATTTT | CASSTSGASNQPQHF
many | TRBD2 | TRBJ2-7 | TRBV7-2 | TGTGCCAGCAGCTTATCCCGGGGAGGGAACGAGCAGTACTTC | CASSLSRGGNEQYF
many | NA | TRBJ1-1 | TRBV7-2 | TGTGCCAGCAGCATAACAGGGTTTAGCACTGAAGCTTTCTTT | CASSITGFSTEAFF
NA | NA | TRBJ2-1 | TRBV19 | TGTGCCAGTAGTATTTGGCTGGAGGTAGAGGAGTACAATGAGCAGTTCTTC | CASSIWLEVEEYNEQFF
NA | TRBD2 | TRBJ2-3 | TRBV12-3/TRBV12-4 | TGTGCCAGCAGCCCAGCGGGGGGTTCTAGCACAGATACGCAGGATTTT | CASSPAGGSSTDTQDF
NA | TRBD2 | TRBJ2-3 | TRBV7-3 | TGTGCCAGCGCCATCTACGGCGGGGGGGCCACAGATACGCAGTATTTT | CASAIYGGGATDTQYF
NA | TRBD1 | TRBJ1-4 | TRBV18 | TGTGCCAGCTCACTATCGACAGGGGATGAAAAACTGTTTTTT | CASSLSTGDEKLFF
few | NA | TRBJ2-7 | TRBV4-1 | TGCGCCAGCAGCCAACGACTAGGGACCTCCTACGAGCAGTACTTC | CASSQRLGTSYEQYF
NA | NA | TRBJ1-1 | TRBV2 | TGTGCCAGCAGGAGGTGGGTCATGAACACTGAAGCTTTCTTT | CASRRWVMNTEAFF
NA | NA | TRBJ2-5 | TRBV13 | TGTGCCAGCAGCCCAGACGGTGGGGAGACCCAGTACTTC | CASSPDGGETQYF
few | TRBD1 | TRBJ2-2 | TRBV28 | TGTGCCAGCAGTTTTGAGGGACAGGGGACCGGGGAGCTGTTTTTT | CASSFEGQGTGELFF
many | NA | TRBJ1-5 | TRBV7-8 | TGTGCCAGCAGCTTCACCGTGCAGGGAATTCAGCCCCAGCATTTT | CASSFTVQGIQPQHF
NA | NA | TRBJ2-7 | TRBV12-3/TRBV12-4 | TGTGCCAGCAGTTCAGGGGGGATAACCTACGAGCAGTACTTC | CASSSGGITYEQYF
many | TRBD2 | TRBJ2-5 | TRBV7-2 | TGTGCCAGCAGCTTCAACCCCCTGGCGCGGGGGGCCCAAGAGACCCAGTACTTC | CASSFNPLARGAQETQYF
NA | NA | TRBJ2-1 | TRBV11-2 | TGTGCCAGCAGCCGGGTGGATAGTCGTGGTCATGAGCAGTTCTTC | CASSRVDSRGHEQFF
many | TRBD1 | TRBJ2-1 | TRBV7-2 | TGTGCCAGCAGCCGGGACAGAATCAATGAGCAGTTCTTC | CASSRDRINEQFF
many | NA | TRBJ1-3 | TRBV7-8 | TGTGCCAGCAGCTTTAATGGGATTGACAGCTCTGGAAACACCATATATTTT | CASSFNGIDSSGNTIYF
few | NA | TRBJ1-5 | TRBV5-8 | TGTGCCAGCAGCCTTGGGGGGGGGAGGAATCAGCCCCAGCATTTT | CASSLGGGRNQPQHF
many | TRBD2 | TRBJ2-3 | TRBV10-3 | TGTGCCATCAGTGACCCCGGACTAGCGGGACCAACAGATACGCAGTATTTT | CAISDPGLAGPTDTQYF
NA | TRBD1 | TRBJ2-1 | TRBV28 | TGTGCCAGCAACGTTGGACAGGGGGGATCCTACAATGAGCAGTTCTTC | CASNVGQGGSYNEQFF
few | TRBD1 | TRBJ1-2 | TRBV12-3/TRBV12-4 | TGTGCCAGCTCCGCCCGCGGACAGGGGGTTGGTGGCTACACCTTC | CASSARGQGVGGYTF
few | NA | TRBJ1-2 | TRBV6-1 | TGTGCCAGCAGTGTGTGGGGGGCAAGCTTTGGCTACACCTTC | CASSVWGASFGYTF
NA | NA | TRBJ1-5 | TRBV27 | TGTGCCAGCAGTGGTTGGGGCGGGCAGCCCCAGCATTTT | CASSGWGGQPQHF
few | TRBD1 | TRBJ2-3 | TRBV15 | TGTGCCACCAGCAGAGAAGCAGGGGGCATAACAGCATACACAGATACGCAGTATTTT | CATSREAGGITAYTDTQYF
many | NA | TRBJ1-6 | TRBV7-3 | TGTGCCAGCAGCTTAAACCCAGCGATTAATTCACCCCTCCACTTT | CASSLNPAINSPLHF
NA | NA | TRBJ1-1 | TRBV12-3/TRBV12-4 | TGTGCCAGCAATCCGGCCCGGGCAGGGAGTACTGAAGCTTTCTTT | CASNPARAGSTEAFF
once | TRBD2 | TRBJ2-2 | TRBV4-2 | TGTGCCAGCAGCCAGGCACCAAGACTAGCGGGCACCGTGGAGCAGTTTTTT | CASSQAPRLAGTVEQFF
NA | NA | TRBJ1-1 | TRBV19 | TGTGCCAACAAACCCTCTGAAGCTTTCTTT | CANKPSEAFF
few | NA | TRBJ2-1 | TRBV4-1 | TGCGCCAGCAGCCAGAGGACAGCTTACAATGAGCAGTTCTTC | CASSQRTAYNEQFF
few | NA | TRBJ1-5 | TRBV19 | TGTGCCAGTAGTATAGTGAGGCAGGGTGGTCAGCCCCAGCATTTT | CASSIVRQGGQPQHF
NA | TRBD1 | TRBJ1-4 | TRBV4-1 | TGCGCCAGCAGCCAAGGGACAGGGGGCGGCGATGAGGAAAAACTGTTTTTT | CASSQGTGGGDEEKLFF
few | TRBD1 | TRBJ2-5 | TRBV27 | TGTGCCAGCAGCCCCGGGACAGGGGTTTACGGAGAGACCCAGTACTTC | CASSPGTGVYGETQYF
many | NA | TRBJ1-1 | TRBV7-6 | TGTGCCAGCAGCTTTACGGCGGAGAAGAACGCTGAAGCTTTCTTT | CASSFTAEKNAEAFF
many | TRBD2 | TRBJ2-1 | TRBV4-1 | TGCGCCAGCAGCCAAGAGGGGCGCGGGGGGCCGCACCACAATGAGCAGTTCTTC | CASSQEGRGGPHHNEQFF
many | NA | TRBJ1-5 | TRBV7-6 | TGTGCCAGCAGCTATAATGCCCAGGAGCCCCAGCATTTT | CASSYNAQEPQHF
NA | NA | TRBJ1-1 | TRBV7-8 | TGTGCCAGCAGCCCGCGGACGGCACCAATGAACACTGAAGCTTTCTTT | CASSPRTAPMNTEAFF
NA | NA | TRBJ2-5 | TRBV28 | TGTGCCAGCAGAGGGGGGGTTCAGACCCAGTACTTC | CASRGGVQTQYF
NA | NA | TRBJ2-1 | TRBV19 | TGTGCCAGTAGTCGGAGAGCCGGGACGGAATACAATGAGCAGTTCTTC | CASSRRAGTEYNEQFF
many | NA | TRBJ1-6 | TRBV28 | TGTGCCAGCAGTTTATCTATCCGACAGAAAAATTCACCCCTCCACTTT | CASSLSIRQKNSPLHF
few | TRBD2 | TRBJ2-7 | TRBV12-3/TRBV12-4 | TGTGCCAGCAGTGGGGTGGGGACTAGCGGGGGGTACTACGAGCAGTACTTC | CASSGVGTSGGYYEQYF
NA | TRBD1 | TRBJ1-1 | TRBV4-1 | TGCGCCAGCAGCCAGGAACCTACAGGGGTTGTCACTGAAGCTTTCTTT | CASSQEPTGVVTEAFF
NA | TRBD2 | TRBJ2-3 | TRBV20-1 | TGCAGTGCCCCCGGGACTAGCGCCACAGATACGCAGTATTTT | CSAPGTSATDTQYF
NA | NA | TRBJ1-4 | TRBV6-1 | TGTGCCAGCAGTAATCAAGGGGGAACTAATGAAAAACTGTTTTTT | CASSNQGGTNEKLFF
NA | NA | TRBJ2-5 | TRBV12-3/TRBV12-4 | TGTGCCAGCAAGGAAGGTCCTGCACAAGAGACCCAGTACTTC | CASKEGPAQETQYF
many | TRBD2 | TRBJ2-1 | TRBV7-8 | TGTGCCAGCAGCTTAGAGACCGGGACTATGGGGCCATACAATGAGCAGTTCTTC | CASSLETGTMGPYNEQFF